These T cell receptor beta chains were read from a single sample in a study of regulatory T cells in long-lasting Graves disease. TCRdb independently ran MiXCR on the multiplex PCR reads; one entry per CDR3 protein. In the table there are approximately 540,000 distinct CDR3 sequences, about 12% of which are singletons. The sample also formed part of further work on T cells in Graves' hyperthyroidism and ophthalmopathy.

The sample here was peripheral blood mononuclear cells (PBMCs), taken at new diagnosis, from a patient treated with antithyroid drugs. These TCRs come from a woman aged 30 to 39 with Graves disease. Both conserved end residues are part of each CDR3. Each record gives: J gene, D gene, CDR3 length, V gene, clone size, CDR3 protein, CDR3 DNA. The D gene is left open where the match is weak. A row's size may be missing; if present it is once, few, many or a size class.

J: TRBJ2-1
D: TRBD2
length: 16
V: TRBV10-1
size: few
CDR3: CASSAYGTSGSNEQFF
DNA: TGCGCCAGCAGTGCCTATGGGACTAGCGGGAGTAATGAGCAGTTCTTC

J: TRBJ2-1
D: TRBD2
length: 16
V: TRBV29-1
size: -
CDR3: CSGLAGVYLSGNEQFF
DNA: TGCAGCGGACTAGCGGGAGTTTATCTCTCGGGGAATGAGCAGTTCTTC

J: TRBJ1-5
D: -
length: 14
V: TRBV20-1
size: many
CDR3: CSALLTWGGQPQHF
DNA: TGCAGTGCTCTCCTTACTTGGGGGGGACAGCCCCAGCATTTT

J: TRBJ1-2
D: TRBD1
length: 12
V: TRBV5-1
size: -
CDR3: CASSWDRGGYTF
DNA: TGCGCCAGCAGCTGGGACAGGGGGGGCTACACCTTC

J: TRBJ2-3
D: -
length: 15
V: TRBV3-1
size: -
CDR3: CASSARSSHPDTQYF
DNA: TGTGCCAGCAGCGCTCGCTCTAGCCACCCAGATACGCAGTATTTT

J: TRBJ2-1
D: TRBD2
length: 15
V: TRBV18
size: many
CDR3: CASSPSSGKWGEQFF
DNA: TGTGCCAGCTCACCATCTAGCGGGAAATGGGGTGAGCAGTTCTTC

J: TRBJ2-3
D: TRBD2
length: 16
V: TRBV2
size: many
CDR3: CASSPLAGAHTDTQYF
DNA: TGTGCCAGCAGTCCCCTAGCGGGAGCCCACACAGATACGCAGTATTTT

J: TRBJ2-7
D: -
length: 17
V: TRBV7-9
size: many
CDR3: CASSPGAVALLDYEQYF
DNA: TGTGCCAGCAGCCCAGGGGCTGTTGCACTTTTAGACTACGAGCAGTACTTC

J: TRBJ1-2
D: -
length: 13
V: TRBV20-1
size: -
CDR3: CSATNPTNYGYTF
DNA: TGCAGTGCCACAAACCCCACTAACTATGGCTACACCTTC

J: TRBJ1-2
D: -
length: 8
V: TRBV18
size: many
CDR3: CASSPKTF
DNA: TGTGCCAGCTCACCGAAAACCTTC

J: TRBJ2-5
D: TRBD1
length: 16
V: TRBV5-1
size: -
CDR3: CASSLDGTGPQETQYF
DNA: TGCGCCAGCAGCTTGGACGGGACAGGGCCCCAAGAGACCCAGTACTTC

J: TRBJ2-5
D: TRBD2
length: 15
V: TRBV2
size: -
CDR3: CASMLASGSPETQYF
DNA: TGTGCCAGCATGCTCGCTAGCGGGAGTCCAGAGACCCAGTACTTC

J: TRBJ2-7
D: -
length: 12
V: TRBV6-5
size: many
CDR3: CASSYSSREQYF
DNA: TGTGCCAGCAGTTACAGCTCGCGAGAGCAGTACTTC

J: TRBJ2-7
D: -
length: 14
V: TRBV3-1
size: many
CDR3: CASSRKGVTYEQYF
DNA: TGTGCCAGCAGCCGCAAGGGGGTTACCTACGAGCAGTACTTC

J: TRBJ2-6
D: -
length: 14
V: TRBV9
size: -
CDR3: CASSPYSGANVLTF
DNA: TGTGCCAGCAGCCCATATTCTGGGGCCAACGTCCTGACTTTC

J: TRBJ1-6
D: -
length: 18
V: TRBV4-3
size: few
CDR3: CASSQSARQSSYNSPLHF
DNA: TGCGCCAGCAGCCAAAGTGCGAGACAGAGCTCCTATAATTCACCCCTCCACTTT

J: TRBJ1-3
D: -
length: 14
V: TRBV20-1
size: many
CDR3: CSARRQSSGNTIYF
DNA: TGCAGTGCTAGGAGGCAAAGCTCTGGAAACACCATATATTTT

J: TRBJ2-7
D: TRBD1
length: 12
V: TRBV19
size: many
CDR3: CASKGAAYEQYF
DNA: TGTGCCAGTAAGGGGGCGGCCTACGAGCAGTACTTC

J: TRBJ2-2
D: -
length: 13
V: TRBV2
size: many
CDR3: CASSEEGSGELFF
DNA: TGTGCCAGCAGTGAGGAGGGGTCCGGGGAGCTGTTTTTT

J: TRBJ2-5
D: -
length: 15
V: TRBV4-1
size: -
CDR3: CVSSPLGGVQETQYF
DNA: TGCGTCAGCAGCCCTTTGGGGGGCGTGCAAGAGACCCAGTACTTC

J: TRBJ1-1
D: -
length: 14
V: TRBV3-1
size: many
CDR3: CASSKRQPNTEAFF
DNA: TGTGCCAGCAGCAAACGACAGCCGAACACTGAAGCTTTCTTT

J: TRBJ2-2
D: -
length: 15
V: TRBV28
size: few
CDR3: CASRFDRSNTGELFF
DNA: TGTGCCAGCAGGTTCGACAGGTCTAACACCGGGGAGCTGTTTTTT

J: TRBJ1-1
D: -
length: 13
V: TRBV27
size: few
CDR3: CASRSPPRGQAFF
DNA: TGTGCCAGCAGATCCCCCCCCAGGGGCCAAGCTTTCTTT

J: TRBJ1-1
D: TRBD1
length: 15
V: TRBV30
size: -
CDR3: CAWRLRDRLNTEAFF
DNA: TGTGCCTGGAGGCTGAGGGACAGATTGAACACTGAAGCTTTCTTT

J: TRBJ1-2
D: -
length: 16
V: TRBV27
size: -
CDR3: CASSLTWTANNYGYTF
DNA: TGTGCCAGCAGTTTAACGTGGACAGCTAATAACTATGGCTACACCTTC

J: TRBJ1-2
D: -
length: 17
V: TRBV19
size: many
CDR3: CASSTVRAGIANYGYTF
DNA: TGTGCCAGTAGTACCGTTCGGGCAGGGATAGCTAACTATGGCTACACCTTC

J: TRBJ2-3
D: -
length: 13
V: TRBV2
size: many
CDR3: CARRGRETDTQYF
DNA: TGTGCCAGACGTGGCAGGGAGACCGATACGCAGTATTTT

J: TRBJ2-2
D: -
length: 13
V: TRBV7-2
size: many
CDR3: CASSLLGSGELFF
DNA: TGTGCCAGCAGCTTACTGGGTAGCGGGGAGCTGTTTTTT

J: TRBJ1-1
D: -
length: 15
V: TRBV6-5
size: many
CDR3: CASSYGLRQNTEAFF
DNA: TGTGCCAGCAGTTACGGTCTTAGGCAAAACACTGAAGCTTTCTTT

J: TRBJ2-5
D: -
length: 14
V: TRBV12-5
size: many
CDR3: CASGLSGSGETQYF
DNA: TGTGCTAGTGGTTTGTCGGGCAGCGGGGAGACCCAGTACTTC

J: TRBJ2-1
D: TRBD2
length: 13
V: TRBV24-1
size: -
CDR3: CATSEPSSGEQFF
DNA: TGTGCCACCAGTGAACCCTCTAGCGGTGAGCAGTTCTTC

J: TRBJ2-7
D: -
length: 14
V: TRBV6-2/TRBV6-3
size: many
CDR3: CASSYSGRPYEQYF
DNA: TGTGCCAGCAGTTACTCGGGCAGGCCTTACGAGCAGTACTTC

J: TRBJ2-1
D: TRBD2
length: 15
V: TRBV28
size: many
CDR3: CASSLQLADYNEQFF
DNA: TGTGCCAGCAGTTTACAGCTAGCGGACTACAATGAGCAGTTCTTC

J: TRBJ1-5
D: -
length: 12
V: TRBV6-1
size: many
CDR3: CASSTIGQPQHF
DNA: TGTGCCAGCAGCACGATCGGGCAGCCCCAGCATTTT

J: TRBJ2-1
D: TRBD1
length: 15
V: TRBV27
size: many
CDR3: CASSIRDRGHNEQFF
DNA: TGTGCCAGCAGTATCCGGGACAGGGGACACAATGAGCAGTTCTTC

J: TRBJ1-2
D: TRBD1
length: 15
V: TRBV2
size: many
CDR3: CASSERTTGAYGYTF
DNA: TGTGCCAGCAGTGAAAGGACGACAGGGGCCTATGGCTACACCTTC

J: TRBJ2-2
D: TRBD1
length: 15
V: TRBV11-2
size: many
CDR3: CASSIDRGRTGELFF
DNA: TGTGCCAGCAGCATCGACAGGGGGCGCACCGGGGAGCTGTTTTTT

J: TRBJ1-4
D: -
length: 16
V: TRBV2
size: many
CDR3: CASNAPGPLTNEKLFF
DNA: TGTGCCAGCAATGCTCCGGGACCACTTACTAATGAAAAACTGTTTTTT

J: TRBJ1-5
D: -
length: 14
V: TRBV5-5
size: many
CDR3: CASSLDPSNQPQHF
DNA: TGCGCCAGCAGCCTCGACCCTTCCAATCAGCCCCAGCATTTT

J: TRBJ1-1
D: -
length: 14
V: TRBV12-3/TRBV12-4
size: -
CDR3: CASLYAGGNTEAFF
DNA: TGTGCCAGCCTGTACGCGGGGGGTAACACTGAAGCTTTCTTT

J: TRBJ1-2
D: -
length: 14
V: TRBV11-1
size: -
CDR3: CASSLLGGVSGYTF
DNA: TGTGCCAGCAGCTTATTGGGGGGCGTCTCTGGCTACACCTTC

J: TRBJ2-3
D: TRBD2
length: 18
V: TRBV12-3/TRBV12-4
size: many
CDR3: CASSLVLADLASTDTQYF
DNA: TGTGCCAGCAGTTTGGTCCTAGCGGACCTAGCAAGCACAGATACGCAGTATTTT

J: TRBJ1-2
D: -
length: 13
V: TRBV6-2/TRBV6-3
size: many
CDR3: CASSYQAVYGYTF
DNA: TGTGCCAGCAGTTACCAGGCCGTTTATGGCTACACCTTC

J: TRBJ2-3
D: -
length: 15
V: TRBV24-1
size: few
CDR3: CATSQPAGRGDTQYF
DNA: TGTGCCACCAGTCAACCTGCGGGCCGCGGGGATACGCAGTATTTT